The 15 T cell receptor beta chains in this list originate from one sample, sequenced in a study of T cell responses to AZD1222 COVID-19 vaccine. Measured with immunoSEQ multiplex PCR; TCRdb has only the in-frame clones, and not every one. The sample consists of around 130,000 clones, around 84% of them appearing once. This specimen consisted of peripheral blood, obtained on day 0 of AZD1222 vaccination. The receptors shown here come from an adult in good health.

J is TRBJ2-7 and V is TRBV6-5, with TRBD1 matching 10 bases. The V segment lost 0 bases and the J segment 6 bases; nucleotides outside the gene matches: 8. Germline V gives CDR1 MNHEY, CDR2 SVGAGI. This CDR3 has 16 residues. The CDR3: CASSYSRTGGLSEQYF. The CDR3 DNA follows: TGTGCCAGCAGTTACTCCCGGACAGGGGGATTAAGCGAGCAGTACTTC.

This chain connects TRBV20-1 to TRBJ1-2; D remains unclear. Germline V gene data show CDR1 as DFQATT and CDR2 as SNEGSKA (reference sequence). The V end was cut by 3 bases, the J end by 0 bases, with 8 bases between. The CDR3 consists of 13 residues. Written as DNA, the CDR3 is TGCAGTGCTAGTGCCAGCGCTAACTATGGCTACACCTTC. This gives the protein CSASASANYGYTF.

In nucleotides, the CDR3 is TGTGCCAGCAGCTTGAAAAAGGGAGAAAAACTGTTTTTT. Translation: CASSLKKGEKLFF. This chain connects TRBV2 to TRBJ1-4; D is undetermined. Germline V lookup: CDR1 SNHLY, CDR2 FYNNEI. The CDR3 runs to 13 residues. V lost 6 bases and J lost 8, with 13 bases in between.

The gene calls are TRBV7-8 and TRBJ1-3; the D is unclear. Deletions cut 4 bases from V and 4 bases from J, with 11 bases between. CDR1 and CDR2 from the germline V gene are SGHVS and FQNEAQ. The CDR3 sequence is 14 residues long. The CDR3 spells CASSSLTKGNTIYF. DNA of the CDR3: TGTGCCAGCAGCTCCCTGACCAAGGGAAACACCATATATTTT.

The J gene is TRBJ2-7, the V gene TRBV5-4; a possible D gene is TRBD2 (6 bases). V lost 4 bases, J lost 0 bases, and 11 bases lay in between. Germline loops: CDR1 SGHNT, CDR2 YYREEE (reference sequence). The CDR3 loop spans 14 amino acids. Here the CDR3 DNA reads TGTGCCAGCAGCGGAGGGGACCGCTCCTACGAGCAGTACTTC. Its protein is CASSGGDRSYEQYF.

The V and J genes are TRBV19 and TRBJ1-2; maybe TRBD1 (5 bases). Germline assignment: CDR1 LNHDA and CDR2 SQIVND (reference sequence). This CDR3 is 13 amino acids long. Trimming stripped 3 bases from V and 8 bases from J, with 13 bases between. In DNA, the CDR3 is TGTGCCAGTAGTATCGACGGGGCGAGGGGCTACACCTTC. Its translation is CASSIDGARGYTF.

The count of this clone is one. V gene TRBV10-3 combines with J gene TRBJ1-2; 9 nucleotides agree with TRBD1. Germline-derived CDR1 and CDR2 are ENHRY and SYGVKD. The CDR3 totals 15 residues. Germline trimming cut 3 bases from V and 6 bases from J; bases unmatched to any gene: 8. The CDR3 spells CAISDLRTGVNGYTF. The CDR3 bases are TGTGCCATCAGTGATCTTCGGACAGGGGTGAATGGCTACACCTTC.

This chain joins TRBV4-1 and TRBJ2-7; 7 bases agree with TRBD2. Germline CDR1 reads MGHRA; CDR2 reads YSYEKL. This CDR3 is built from 15 residues. V gave up 1 base and J gave up 2 bases; unmatched junction bases: 5. Here the CDR3 DNA reads TGCGCCAGCAGCCAAGGGGCTAGCGGAACCTACGAGCAGTACTTC. Amino acids: CASSQGASGTYEQYF.

The chain carries TRBV24-1 and TRBJ1-2; weak D call: TRBD1 (5 bases). CDR1 and CDR2 from the germline V gene are KGHDR and SFDVKD. The germline V and J ends were trimmed by 0 bases and 2 bases, with 6 bases remaining between them. The CDR3 runs to 14 residues. CDR3 nucleotides: TGTGCCACCAGTGATTTGAACAGGAACTATGGCTACACCTTC. Amino acids: CATSDLNRNYGYTF.

This chain joins TRBV27 and TRBJ1-5; D perhaps matches TRBD1 (5 bases). With 5 bases removed from V and 3 bases from J, the gap between germline ends came to 11 bases. CDR1 is MNHEY, CDR2 SMNVEV, per germline (reference sequence). The CDR3 spans 14 residues. DNA of the CDR3: TGTGCCAGCAGTGCCAGGGCCTACAATCAGCCCCAGCATTTT. Its protein product is CASSARAYNQPQHF.

The chain joins TRBV20-1 to TRBJ1-2, with D hard to call. The V end lost 3 bases, the J end lost 8 bases, and 16 bases lay between the germline ends. CDR1 DFQATT and CDR2 SNEGSKA come from the germline V gene (reference sequence). The CDR3 is 13 residues long. The chain's CDR3 is CSASLLSTEGYTF. CDR3 coding DNA: TGCAGTGCTAGTTTACTTTCGACCGAAGGCTACACCTTC.

The genes are TRBV3-1 (or the pseudogene TRBV3-2) and TRBJ1-4, with a tentative D call TRBD1 (5 bases). V gave up 4 bases and J gave up 8 bases, with 17 bases separating them. The germline V gene encodes CDR1 LGHDT and CDR2 YNNKEL (reference sequence). There are 15 residues in the CDR3. This CDR3 is CASSLLAQRDEKLFF. In DNA form, the CDR3 reads TGTGCCAGCAGCCTTCTAGCCCAAAGGGACGAAAAACTGTTTTTT.

This clone has only a few counts. The CDR3 is CASSPTGAEQYF. The CDR3 DNA reads as TGTGCCAGCAGCCCGACAGGGGCCGAGCAGTACTTC. This chain joins TRBV5-6 and TRBJ2-7; 8 bases line up with TRBD1. V lost 4 bases, J lost 6 bases, and 3 bases stayed unmatched. Germline V gene data show CDR1 as SGHDT and CDR2 as YYEEEE. CDR3 length: 12 residues.

This chain joins TRBV7-6 and TRBJ2-2, with 7 positions matching TRBD2. Germline V gives CDR1 SGHVS, CDR2 FNYEAQ. CDR3 length equals 17 residues. V was pared by 1 base and J by 5 bases, with 10 bases of the junction left unmatched. CDR3 in amino acids: CASSLEGAGVGTGELFF. DNA for the CDR3: TGTGCCAGCAGCTTAGAAGGCGCGGGAGTAGGGACCGGGGAGCTGTTTTTT.

This chain uses TRBV19 with TRBJ1-4; D is undetermined. V lost 8 bases, J lost 8 bases, and 15 bases lay in between. This CDR3 region has 13 residues. Germline loops: CDR1 LNHDA, CDR2 SQIVND (reference sequence). CDR3 coding DNA: TGTGCCAGTGGAACCTCTGGAGAGGAAAAACTGTTTTTT. Residues: CASGTSGEEKLFF.